This T cell receptor beta chain was obtained from a study of CD8 T cells in Susac syndrome. Random hexamers were used to reverse transcribe roughly 0.45 to 1 ug of RNA. TCRdb re-derived calls from the immunoSEQ multiplex PCR reads in MiXCR, one entry per CDR3 protein. The sample lists around 130,000 distinct CDR3 sequences; roughly 80% were seen once. Trimming cost V 4 bases and J 5 bases, with 16 bases left between them. In germline, CDR1 is SGHDT, CDR2 YYEEEE. This CDR3 is 16 amino acids long. Purification of the CD8+ and CD4+ T cells relied on negative isolation, and TEMRA cells underwent FACS enrichment.

The chain is built from TRBV5-6 and TRBJ1-6, with D unclear. Sequenced: CD8+ T cells from PBMCs. The TCR sequence derives from a human donor with multiple sclerosis. DNA of the CDR3: TGTGCCAGCAGCCCGGACGGGCGAAATAATAATTCACCCCTCCACTTT. Translating it yields CASSPDGRNNNSPLHF.